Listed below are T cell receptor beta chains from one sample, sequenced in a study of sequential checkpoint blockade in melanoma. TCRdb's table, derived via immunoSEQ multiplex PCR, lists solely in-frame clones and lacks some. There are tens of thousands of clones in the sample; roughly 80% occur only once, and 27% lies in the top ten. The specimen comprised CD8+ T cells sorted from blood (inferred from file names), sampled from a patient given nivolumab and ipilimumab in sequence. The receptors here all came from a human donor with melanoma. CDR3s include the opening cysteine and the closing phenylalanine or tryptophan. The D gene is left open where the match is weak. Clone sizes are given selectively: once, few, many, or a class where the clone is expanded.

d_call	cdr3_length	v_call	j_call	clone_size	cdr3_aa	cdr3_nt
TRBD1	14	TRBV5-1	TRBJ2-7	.	CASSLRTGTYEQYF	TGCGCCAGCAGCCTGCGGACAGGGACCTACGAGCAGTACTTC
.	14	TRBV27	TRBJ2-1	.	CASTPDSSYNEQFF	TGTGCCAGCACCCCGGACAGCTCCTACAATGAGCAGTTCTTC
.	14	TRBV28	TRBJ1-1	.	CASSSQGPNTEAFF	TGTGCCAGCAGCTCCCAGGGTCCGAACACTGAAGCTTTCTTT
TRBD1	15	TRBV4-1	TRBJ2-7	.	CASSPGQGGDYEQYF	TGCGCCAGCAGCCCGGGACAGGGGGGAGACTACGAGCAGTACTTC
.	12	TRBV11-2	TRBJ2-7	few	CASSLATYEQYF	TGTGCCAGCAGCTTAGCCACCTACGAGCAGTACTTC
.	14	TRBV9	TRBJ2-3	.	CASSVVDSTDTQYF	TGTGCCAGCAGCGTAGTGGACTCAACAGATACGCAGTATTTT
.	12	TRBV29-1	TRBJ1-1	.	CSVEDGNTEAFF	TGCAGCGTTGAAGACGGGAACACTGAAGCTTTCTTT
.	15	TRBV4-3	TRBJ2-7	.	CASSPKTGEVDEQYF	TGCGCCAGCAGCCCAAAAACAGGGGAGGTCGACGAGCAGTACTTC
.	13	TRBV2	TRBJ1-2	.	CASSDSGIYGYTF	TGTGCCAGCAGTGATTCAGGAATCTATGGCTACACCTTC
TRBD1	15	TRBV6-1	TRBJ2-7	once	CASSEAGQGPYEQYF	TGTGCCAGCAGTGAAGCGGGACAGGGACCCTACGAGCAGTACTTC
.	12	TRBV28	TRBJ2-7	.	CASARAAYEQYF	TGTGCCAGCGCCAGGGCCGCCTACGAGCAGTACTTC
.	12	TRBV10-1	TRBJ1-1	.	CASSESRGQAFF	TGCGCCAGCAGTGAGAGCAGGGGCCAAGCTTTCTTT
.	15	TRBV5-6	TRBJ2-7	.	CASSLGAAGGYEQYF	TGTGCCAGCAGCTTGGGGGCCGCAGGGGGGTACGAGCAGTACTTC
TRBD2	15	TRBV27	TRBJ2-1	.	CASTPGLPSYNEQFF	TGTGCCAGTACCCCGGGACTACCCTCCTACAATGAGCAGTTCTTC
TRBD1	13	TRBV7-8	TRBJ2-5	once	CASSQDRGETQYF	TGTGCCAGCAGCCAGGACAGGGGAGAGACCCAGTACTTC
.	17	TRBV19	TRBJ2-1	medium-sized	CASSIDRAGSPSNEQFF	TGTGCCAGTAGTATAGATCGGGCGGGATCCCCCTCGAATGAGCAGTTCTTC
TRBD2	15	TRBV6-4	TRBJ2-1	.	CASSETSGFYNEQFF	TGTGCCAGCAGTGAGACTAGCGGGTTTTACAATGAGCAGTTCTTC
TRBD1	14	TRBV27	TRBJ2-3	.	CASSTRQGADTQYF	TGTGCCAGCAGTACCCGACAGGGGGCAGATACGCAGTATTTT
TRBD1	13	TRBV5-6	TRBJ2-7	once	CASSFGTGDEQYF	TGTGCCAGCAGCTTTGGGACAGGGGACGAGCAGTACTTC
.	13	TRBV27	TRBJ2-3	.	CASSKVPGDTQYF	TGTGCCAGCAGTAAGGTCCCAGGGGATACGCAGTATTTT
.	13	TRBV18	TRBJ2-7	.	CASSPQGSYEQYF	TGTGCCAGCTCACCGCAGGGCTCCTACGAGCAGTACTTC
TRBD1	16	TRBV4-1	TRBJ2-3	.	CASSPRDRVFTDTQYF	TGCGCCAGCAGCCCTCGGGACAGGGTGTTCACAGATACGCAGTATTTT